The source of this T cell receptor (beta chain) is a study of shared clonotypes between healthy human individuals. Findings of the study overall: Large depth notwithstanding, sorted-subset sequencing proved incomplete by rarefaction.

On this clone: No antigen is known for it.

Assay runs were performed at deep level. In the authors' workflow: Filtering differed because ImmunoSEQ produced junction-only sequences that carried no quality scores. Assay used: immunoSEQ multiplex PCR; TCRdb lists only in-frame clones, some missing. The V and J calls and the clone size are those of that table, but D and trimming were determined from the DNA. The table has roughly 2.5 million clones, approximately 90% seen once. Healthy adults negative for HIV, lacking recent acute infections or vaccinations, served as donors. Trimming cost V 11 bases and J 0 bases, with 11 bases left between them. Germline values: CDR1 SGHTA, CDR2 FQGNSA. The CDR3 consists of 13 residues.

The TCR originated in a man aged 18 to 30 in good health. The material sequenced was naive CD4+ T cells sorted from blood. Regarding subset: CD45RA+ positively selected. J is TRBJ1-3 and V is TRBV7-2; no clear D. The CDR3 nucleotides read TGTGCCGCAATGAGGTCCTCTGGAAACACCATATATTTT. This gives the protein CAAMRSSGNTIYF.